This TCR beta chain was identified during a study of blood T cell repertoires in COVID-19 (dated by TCRdb to 2020 to 2021). Describing the broader study: Samples from collaborators originated in the United States, Italy and Spain and spanned both the acute and convalescent phases of COVID-19. The material from the prospective study consisted of cDNA or gDNA derived from T cells, B-cell-depleted T cells, or PBMCs. Deeply sampled blood TCRbeta repertoires from subjects exposed to, actively infected with, or recovered from COVID-19 were included in the dataset. The repertoires were released in a freely available public database intended as a resource for research on the immune response to SARS-CoV-2. The samples were drawn from two sources: the first 160 participants of the ongoing ImmuneRACE study, and 1,200 or so subjects contributed by 6 global collaborators. Sample metadata almost always included a de-identified subject ID, COVID-19 status, age in years and sex. Where available, HLA class I and class II types were obtained from metadata supplied by the sample provider rather than from assay-based typing. Beyond this particular receptor, the publication reports: The quantity of clinical and demographic metadata differed by source and by participant and was supplied without curation.

TCRbeta CDR3 regions were amplified from genomic DNA by means of the immunoSEQ Assay, a bias-controlled multiplex PCR. The paper's processing steps were these. The number of nucleated cells in each sample was estimated by amplification of reference gene primers within the assay. To quantify the absolute abundance of each unique TCRbeta CDR3 rearrangement, sequence reads were collapsed and filtered. For each sample, productive Simpson clonality was calculated as the square root of Simpson's diversity index across productive rearrangements. TCRdb's version of the immuneACCESS table is confined to in-frame rearrangements and falls short of the full clone set. An unresolved V gene accounts for under half of the shortfall where checked; the remainder is of unknown origin. V and J calls and clone size follow that table, whereas D and trimming were derived from the DNA. This sample holds 250,000 to 350,000 clones; 75% to 90% were observed only once. Of the sample, about an eighth falls within the top ten clones.

From V the trimming removes 0 bases and from J it removes 4 bases, while the gene matches leave 8 bases of the junction unaccounted for. The CDR3 covers 16 residues, taking in both the cysteine and the phenylalanine. Of the read, only the CDR3 DNA is kept; its 48 bases are in frame from base 1. The germline V gene (reference sequence) provides CDR1 GTSNPN and CDR2 SVGIG. At one collaborating source in Seattle, patients were enrolled during active infection and were followed longitudinally through the course of disease. Each collaborating institution followed its own protocols to collect whole blood in K2EDTA tubes. Collaborator samples were shipped for TCRbeta analysis as frozen whole blood, isolated PBMCs, or DNA extracted from either sample type. As for this clone: The antigen it binds to is not known. The record has no base qualities; no much larger clone is one base away.

What was sequenced was peripheral blood. The receptor was isolated from a woman in her 70s with COVID-19, enrolled during active disease. This receptor chain uses TRBV30 and TRBJ1-5; the junction holds 8 bases that match TRBD1. CDR3 reads: CAWSVRHRTGNQPQHF. The bases are TGTGCCTGGAGTGTGCGCCATCGGACAGGGAATCAGCCCCAGCATTTT. Beyond the CDR3, the reference TRBV30 and TRBJ1-5 genes provide the residues; the full variable domain reads: SQTIHQWPATLVQPVGSPLSLECTVEGTSNPNLYWYRQAAGRGLQLLFYSVGIGQISSEVPQNLSASRPQDRQFILSSKKLLLSDSGFYLCAWSVRHRTGNQPQHFGDGTRLSIL.